This T cell receptor (beta chain) was recovered during a study of cytomegalovirus exposure and HLA in healthy donors. Study overall: Across about 400 genotyped donors, roughly 85% landed in the Caucasian-associated ancestry cluster. Regarding the study as a whole: With DRB1 most and HLA-C fewest, TCR association rates differed between HLA loci in a later analysis. As a later analysis showed, a missense DCLRE1C variant was linked to trimming of TCR beta V- and J-genes. A likely sequencing artifact accounted for one observed cluster of highly shared sequence variants.

A remark on this clone: Its specificity is unknown.

Use of 60 Vbeta and 13 Jbeta primers characterized the PCR. Sequenced by immunoSEQ multiplex PCR; TCRdb stores in-frame clones only, minus some. This sample has 200,000 or so clones, with almost 85% found just once. Material: PBMCs. The sequence derives from a boy between 10 and 17 years old in good health and CMV-seronegative.

CDR3 loop: CASSLQGALKDGYTF. The CDR3 DNA follows: TGTGCCAGCAGCTTGCAGGGGGCCCTTAAAGATGGCTACACCTTC. This chain links TRBV5-4 with TRBJ1-2, with TRBD1 matching 8 bases. With V trimmed by 1 base and J by 6 bases, 8 bases remained unmatched. Germline V gene data show CDR1 as SGHNT and CDR2 as YYREEE (reference sequence). CDR3 size: 15 residues.